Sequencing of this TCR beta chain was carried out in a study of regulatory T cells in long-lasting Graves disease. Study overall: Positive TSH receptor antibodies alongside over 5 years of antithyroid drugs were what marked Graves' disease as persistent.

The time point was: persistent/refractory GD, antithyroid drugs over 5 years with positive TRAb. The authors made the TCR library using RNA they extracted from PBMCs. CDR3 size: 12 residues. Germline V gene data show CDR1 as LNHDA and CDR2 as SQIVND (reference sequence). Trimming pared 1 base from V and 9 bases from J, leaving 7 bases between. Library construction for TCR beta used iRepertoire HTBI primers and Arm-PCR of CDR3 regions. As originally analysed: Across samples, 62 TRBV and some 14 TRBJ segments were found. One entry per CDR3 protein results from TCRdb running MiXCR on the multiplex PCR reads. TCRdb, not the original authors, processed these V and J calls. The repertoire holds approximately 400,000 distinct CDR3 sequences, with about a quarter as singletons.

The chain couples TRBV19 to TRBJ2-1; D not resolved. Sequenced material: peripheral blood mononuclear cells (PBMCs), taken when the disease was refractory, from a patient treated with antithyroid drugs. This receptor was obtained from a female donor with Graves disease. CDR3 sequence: CASSIGTLEQFF. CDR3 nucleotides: TGTGCCAGTAGTATAGGGACGCTTGAGCAGTTCTTC. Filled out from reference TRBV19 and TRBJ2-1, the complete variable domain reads DGGITQSPKYLFRKEGQNVTLSCEQNLNHDAMYWYRQDPGQGLRLIYYSQIVNDFQKGDIAEGYSVSREKKESFPLTVTSAQKNPTAFYLCASSIGTLEQFFGPGTRLTVL.